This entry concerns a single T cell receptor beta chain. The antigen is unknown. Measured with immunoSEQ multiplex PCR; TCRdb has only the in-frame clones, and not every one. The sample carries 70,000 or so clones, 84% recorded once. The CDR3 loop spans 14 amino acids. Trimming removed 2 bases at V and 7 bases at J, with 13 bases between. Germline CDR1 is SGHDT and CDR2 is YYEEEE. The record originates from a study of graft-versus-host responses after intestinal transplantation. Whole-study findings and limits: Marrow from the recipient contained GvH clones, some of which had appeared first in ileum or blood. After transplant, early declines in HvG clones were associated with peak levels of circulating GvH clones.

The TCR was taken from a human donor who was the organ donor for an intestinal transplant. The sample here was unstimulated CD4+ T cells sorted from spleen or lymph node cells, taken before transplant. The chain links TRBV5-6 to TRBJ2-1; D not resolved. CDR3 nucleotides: TGTGCCAGCAGCTTACTAATCTCAAGGAATGAGCAGTTCTTC. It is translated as CASSLLISRNEQFF.